This TCR beta chain was documented in a study of T cell responses to AZD1222 COVID-19 vaccine. Study-level results: Unmutated variant regions are reportedly targeted by nearly half of spike-specific TCRs.

To note about this clone: What it binds is unknown. The same CDR3 is also encoded by other DNA sequences in this sample.

Germline CDR1 MNHEY, CDR2 SVGAGI. The CDR3 sequence is 14 residues long. Germline trimming cut 5 bases from V and 0 bases from J; bases unmatched to any gene: 4. TCRdb's copy holds only in-frame clones and misses some; the assay was immunoSEQ multiplex PCR. The table has fewer than 150,000 clones, approximately 94% seen once. J is TRBJ2-7 and V is TRBV6-5, with 7 bases matching TRBD1. The clonotype comes from an adult in good health. Sequencing was performed on peripheral blood, taken on day 0 of AZD1222 vaccination. CDR3 DNA: TGTGCCAGCAGTCAGACAGGGAGCTCCTACGAGCAGTACTTC. Its translation is CASSQTGSSYEQYF.